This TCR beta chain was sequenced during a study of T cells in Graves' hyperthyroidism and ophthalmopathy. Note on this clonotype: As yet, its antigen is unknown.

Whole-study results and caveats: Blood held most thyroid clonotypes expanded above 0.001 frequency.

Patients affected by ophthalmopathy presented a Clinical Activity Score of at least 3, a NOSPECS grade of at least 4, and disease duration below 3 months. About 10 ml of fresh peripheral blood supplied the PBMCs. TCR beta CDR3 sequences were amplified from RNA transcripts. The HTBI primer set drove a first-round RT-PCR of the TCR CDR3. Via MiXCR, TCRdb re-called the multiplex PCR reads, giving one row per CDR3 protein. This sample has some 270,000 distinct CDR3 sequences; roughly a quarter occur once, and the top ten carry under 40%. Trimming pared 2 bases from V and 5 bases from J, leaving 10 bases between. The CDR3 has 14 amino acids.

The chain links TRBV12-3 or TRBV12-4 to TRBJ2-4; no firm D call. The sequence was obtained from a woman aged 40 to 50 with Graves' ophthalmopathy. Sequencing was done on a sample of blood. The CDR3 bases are TGTGCCAGCAGTTTAAGCATTATCCAAAACATTCAGTACTTC. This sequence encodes CASSLSIIQNIQYF.